The rows below give T cell receptor beta chains drawn from one sample of a study of long-term antiretroviral therapy in people with HIV. Generated by immunoSEQ multiplex PCR, the TCRdb table keeps only in-frame clones and is missing some. The table includes tens of thousands of clones, roughly 80% detected once. The material was unsorted PBMCs, obtained 0.2 years after starting antiretroviral therapy. The origin of the receptors is a woman in her thirties with HIV. CDR3s include the opening cysteine and the closing phenylalanine or tryptophan. The order of the fields is V gene, J gene, D gene, clone size, CDR3 protein, CDR3 DNA. A D gene is named only where the DNA matches it firmly. Size tells how often a clone was seen (once, few, many) or the class of an expanded clone, and some rows leave it out.

TRBV7-2,TRBJ2-1,.,.,CASSFTGTSNEQFF,TGTGCCAGCAGCTTCACAGGGACCTCCAATGAGCAGTTCTTC
TRBV19,TRBJ1-6,.,few,CATRGTNSPLHF,TGTGCCACCCGCGGTACTAATTCACCCCTCCACTTT
TRBV29-1,TRBJ1-1,.,.,CSVQQGSTEAFF,TGCAGCGTTCAACAGGGTAGCACTGAAGCTTTCTTT
TRBV7-3,TRBJ1-2,TRBD1,.,CASSHGQGIGYGYTF,TGTGCCAGCAGCCACGGACAGGGGATAGGCTATGGCTACACCTTC
TRBV29-1,TRBJ1-1,TRBD1,.,CSVGQGGAVEAFF,TGCAGCGTAGGACAGGGTGGGGCGGTTGAAGCTTTCTTT
TRBV7-2,TRBJ2-2,.,.,CASSLVQGTGELFF,TGTGCCAGCAGCTTAGTCCAGGGCACCGGGGAGCTGTTTTTT
TRBV27,TRBJ1-2,.,.,CASSLSGTDNYGYTF,TGTGCCAGCAGTTTAAGCGGGACGGATAACTATGGCTACACCTTC
TRBV19,TRBJ1-2,.,.,CASSIWDDRARYTF,TGTGCCAGTAGTATTTGGGATGATAGGGCCCGCTACACCTTC
TRBV19,TRBJ2-1,.,.,CASSRDYNEQFF,TGTGCCAGTAGTAGGGACTACAATGAGCAGTTCTTC
TRBV11-2,TRBJ2-5,.,.,CASSLAGQPKETQYF,TGTGCCAGCAGCTTAGCCGGACAGCCGAAAGAGACCCAGTACTTC
TRBV2,TRBJ2-7,.,.,CASSEEMLASGLLREQYF,TGTGCCAGCAGTGAAGAAATGTTGGCCTCGGGCCTCCTCCGCGAGCAGTACTTC
TRBV2,TRBJ2-2,.,few,CASSVRGTGQAGELFF,TGTGCCAGCAGTGTGAGGGGAACAGGGCAAGCCGGGGAGCTGTTTTTT
TRBV6-6,TRBJ1-5,.,.,CASTGGGQPQHF,TGTGCCAGCACGGGGGGGGGTCAGCCCCAGCATTTT
TRBV27,TRBJ2-5,.,.,CASASGAWLQETQYF,TGTGCCAGCGCATCAGGAGCCTGGCTCCAAGAGACCCAGTACTTC
TRBV6-1,TRBJ1-6,TRBD1,.,CASSVDRSSLHF,TGTGCCAGCAGCGTGGACAGGAGTTCCCTCCACTTT
TRBV5-1,TRBJ1-2,.,.,CASSLNSGVAGYTF,TGCGCCAGCAGCTTAAATTCAGGGGTGGCTGGCTACACCTTC
TRBV10-3,TRBJ1-2,.,.,CAIRAPGKIGYTF,TGTGCCATCAGGGCCCCGGGGAAAATCGGCTACACCTTC
TRBV5-1,TRBJ2-2,.,.,CASSPSNTGELFF,TGCGCCAGCAGCCCTAGCAACACCGGGGAGCTGTTTTTT
TRBV4-2,TRBJ1-4,TRBD1,.,CASSQVSPTGTEKLFF,TGTGCCAGCAGCCAAGTCTCACCGACAGGGACCGAAAAACTGTTTTTT
TRBV7-9,TRBJ1-5,.,once,CASSLTGVSNQPQHF,TGTGCCAGCAGCTTAACCGGGGTTAGCAATCAGCCCCAGCATTTT
TRBV10-2,TRBJ2-3,.,once,CASSEVGGDTQYF,TGCGCCAGCAGTGAGGTGGGGGGCGATACGCAGTATTTT
TRBV25-1,TRBJ2-1,.,.,CASSELTGADEQFF,TGTGCCAGCAGTGAATTAACGGGGGCGGATGAGCAGTTCTTC
TRBV5-4,TRBJ2-7,.,few,CASSVGTYEQYF,TGTGCCAGCAGCGTCGGGACCTACGAGCAGTACTTC
TRBV30,TRBJ2-2,.,.,CAFWDGGELFF,TGTGCCTTCTGGGACGGCGGCGAGCTGTTTTTT
TRBV6-1,TRBJ1-3,TRBD1,.,CASSEYGTDAGNTIYF,TGTGCCAGCAGTGAATATGGGACAGACGCTGGAAACACCATATATTTT
TRBV30,TRBJ1-6,.,few,CAWSVRGTYNSPLHF,TGTGCCTGGAGTGTAAGGGGCACCTATAATTCACCCCTCCACTTT
TRBV11-2,TRBJ2-3,TRBD1,.,CASSPQTGGKDTQYF,TGTGCCAGCAGCCCCCAGACAGGGGGGAAAGATACGCAGTATTTT
TRBV7-8,TRBJ2-3,.,.,CASSLVRAWSTDTQYF,TGTGCCAGCAGCTTAGTCAGGGCATGGTCGACAGATACGCAGTATTTT
TRBV2,TRBJ2-3,TRBD1,.,CASSEGGQGTDTQYF,TGTGCCAGCAGTGAAGGCGGACAGGGTACAGATACGCAGTATTTT
TRBV7-2,TRBJ1-1,.,once,CASSPRRDNTEAFF,TGTGCCAGCAGCCCGCGACGGGACAACACTGAAGCTTTCTTT
TRBV2,TRBJ2-2,.,.,CASTGKQGGTGELFF,TGTGCCAGCACTGGGAAGCAGGGGGGCACCGGGGAGCTGTTTTTT
TRBV9,TRBJ1-3,.,.,CASSVERVVSSGNTIYF,TGTGCCAGCAGCGTAGAAAGGGTAGTGAGCTCTGGAAACACCATATATTTT
TRBV5-1,TRBJ2-5,.,few,CASSLSGTGETQYF,TGCGCCAGCAGCTTGTCCGGGACGGGGGAGACCCAGTACTTC
TRBV19,TRBJ2-2,.,.,CASSIQRTGELFF,TGTGCCAGTAGTATACAGCGGACCGGGGAGCTGTTTTTT
TRBV5-1,TRBJ2-6,.,.,CASTETGATGANVLTF,TGCGCCAGCACGGAGACAGGCGCGACAGGGGCCAACGTCCTGACTTTC
TRBV5-1,TRBJ2-3,TRBD2,.,CASTTSGGSSSTDTQYF,TGCGCCAGCACTACTAGCGGGGGAAGCTCTAGCACAGATACGCAGTATTTT
TRBV29-1,TRBJ1-2,.,.,CSGRDMTSGYTF,TGCAGCGGTCGGGACATGACTAGTGGCTACACCTTC
TRBV13,TRBJ1-4,.,.,CASSLGLQAVKLFF,TGTGCCAGCAGCTTAGGCCTGCAGGCCGTAAAACTGTTTTTT
TRBV19,TRBJ2-5,.,few,CASSQVGQETQYF,TGTGCCAGTAGCCAGGTGGGGCAAGAGACCCAGTACTTC
TRBV7-2,TRBJ1-4,TRBD1,once,CASSLFTGTGREKLFF,TGTGCCAGCAGCTTATTCACCGGGACAGGGCGGGAAAAACTGTTTTTT
TRBV9,TRBJ2-2,.,.,CASSVGRATGELFF,TGTGCCAGCAGCGTAGGCAGGGCCACCGGGGAGCTGTTTTTT
TRBV27,TRBJ1-1,.,few,CASSLGGVGSTEAFF,TGTGCCAGCAGTTTGGGAGGCGTAGGAAGCACTGAAGCTTTCTTT
TRBV5-6,TRBJ1-5,.,.,CASSLGWQINQPQHF,TGTGCCAGCAGCTTGGGCTGGCAGATCAATCAGCCCCAGCATTTT
TRBV5-1,TRBJ2-5,.,.,CASSLGQETQYF,TGCGCCAGCAGCTTGGGCCAAGAGACCCAGTACTTC
TRBV19,TRBJ1-1,TRBD1,.,CASSSRGRTEAFF,TGTGCCAGTAGTTCCAGGGGGCGGACTGAAGCTTTCTTT
TRBV6-6,TRBJ1-2,.,.,CASSPDGYYGYTF,TGTGCCAGCAGCCCGGACGGCTACTATGGCTACACCTTC
TRBV9,TRBJ1-1,TRBD1,few,CASSERTGGTEAFF,TGTGCCAGCAGCGAACGCACAGGGGGCACTGAAGCTTTCTTT